The source of this TCR beta chain is a study of T cell responses to AZD1222 COVID-19 vaccine. Study-level findings and limits: CD4 TCRs associated with vaccination spanned spike, dominating at 160-218 and 743-854.

The method was immunoSEQ multiplex PCR; TCRdb's version includes in-frame clones alone and lacks a portion of them. The table lists 45,000 to 55,000 clones, approximately 79% of them singletons. As to this clone: Its antigen is not identified.

This clonotype originated in an adult in good health. The sample was peripheral blood, taken on day 0 of AZD1222 vaccination.

The CDR3 sequence is CASSRGQDLSEQYF. DNA for the CDR3: TGTGCCAGTAGTAGGGGCCAGGATTTATCCGAGCAGTACTTC. The rearrangement uses TRBV19 and TRBJ2-7; possibly TRBD1 for D (5 bases). V lost 4 bases and J 6 bases, leaving 16 bases between the germline ends. Germline V lookup: CDR1 LNHDA, CDR2 SQIVND (reference sequence). The CDR3 length is 14 residues.